The clone carrying this TCR beta chain was seen more than once but under ten times. The antigen remains unidentified. The sample is drawn from a study of cytomegalovirus exposure and HLA in healthy donors. Study-wide results and caveats: An analysis done earlier found most TCR beta V segments productive about 87% or about 30% of the time. In vitro testing confirmed a few CMV-associated chains as specific for CMV antigens. A missense DCLRE1C variant was associated with V- and J-gene trimming of TCR beta chains in a later analysis, and an independent cohort replicated the association.

The CDR3 is 15 amino acids. The junction had 1 base not matched to a gene; V was cut back by 0 bases and J by 1 base. CDR1 MNHNY and CDR2 SVGAGI come from the germline V gene (reference sequence). A multiplex PCR was run with 60 Vbeta primers and 13 Jbeta primers. The method was immunoSEQ multiplex PCR; TCRdb's version includes in-frame clones alone and lacks a portion of them. Altogether approximately 22,000 clones are present, about 78% being singletons, with the ten largest covering under 8%. Material: PBMCs. The clonotype comes from a man between 60 and 75 years old in good health and CMV-seronegative. The genes are TRBV6-6 and TRBJ2-5; 8 bases are shared with TRBD1. Here the CDR3 reads CASSYSGTGQETQYF. DNA for the CDR3: TGTGCCAGCAGTTACTCTGGGACAGGCCAAGAGACCCAGTACTTC.